This TCR beta chain comes out of a study of CXCR3-negative and CXCR3-positive naive CD8 T cells. Study-wide findings and caveats: CXCR3-expressing naive cells carried TRB CDR3s more hydrophobic than those of CXCR3-negative naive cells.

The TRB cDNA libraries were prepared by 5' RACE with UMI labels. Following a re-call of the 5' RACE reads, TCRdb has one entry per CDR3 protein and lacks DNA. The sample data list about 84,000 distinct CDR3 sequences. A word on this clonotype: Its antigen is unknown.

The germline gives CDR1 LGHNA, CDR2 YNFKEQ. The CDR3 consists of 16 residues. Sequencing used naive CXCR3+ CD8+ T cells from blood. As for subset: CD45RO-CCR7+CD27+CD95- naive CD8+ T cells expressing CXCR3 (TNR3+). This TCR was recovered from a human donor in good health. Some clones in this sample may be carry-over from other donors' samples. The chain couples TRBV4-2 to TRBJ2-1; TCRdb picks TRBD2, but there is no DNA to check that call. The chain's CDR3 is CASSLQAASSYNEQFF.